This TCR beta chain was documented in a study of T cells expressing NK-cell markers. Each CDR3 protein gets one entry in TCRdb, which reprocessed the 5' RACE reads and gives no DNA. This table lists 500,000 to 600,000 distinct CDR3 sequences. The CDR3 contains 13 residues. Germline-derived CDR1 and CDR2 are DFQATT and SNEGSKA (reference sequence). Material for sequencing was blood T cells: a sorted CD56 or NKG2C T cell subset, CD4+ or CD8+ T cells, or bulk PBMC T cells (not recorded which). This clonotype was sampled from a man aged 18 to 29 in good health. The chain has TRBV20-1 and TRBJ1-2. CDR3 sequence: CSARTIQGYGYTF.